A selection of T cell receptor beta chains follows, all from one sample in a study of OX40 agonist ivuxolimab in advanced cancers. The table came from immunoSEQ multiplex PCR; TCRdb's copy has only in-frame clones and leaves some out. The sample shows fewer than 85,000 clones, about 86% of them seen only once. The starting material was CD4+ or CD8+ T cells sorted from blood, obtained in a trial of the OX40 agonist ivuxolimab. The receptors were sampled from an adult with an advanced solid tumor such as melanoma, head and neck, liver or kidney cancer. Both conserved end residues are trimmed from each CDR3.

TRBJ2-7,TRBV5-1,ASSFWGAGEQY
TRBJ1-1,TRBV11-2,ASSLERGRTEAF
TRBJ2-3,TRBV7-3,ASSPGITDTQY
TRBJ2-7,TRBV28,ASSPRSYRGIEEQY
TRBJ2-3,TRBV6-1,ASSGRQGGDTQY
TRBJ1-2,TRBV4-2,ASSQVGTGGGYT
TRBJ1-2,TRBV5-1,ASSTGGWEEGYT
TRBJ2-7,TRBV7-2,ASSSRTSAHYEQY
TRBJ2-7,TRBV7-6,ASSVPPLPPTYEQY
TRBJ2-7,TRBV6-5,ASSYSRAGFEQY
TRBJ2-5,TRBV2,ASSFLGLGEETQY
TRBJ2-2,TRBV6-5,ASTPAGGTGELF
TRBJ1-1,TRBV28,ASSLPTGRVAF
TRBJ2-5,TRBV2,ASSEGGRGTQY
TRBJ1-1,TRBV7-9,ASSLAQGSTEAF
TRBJ2-5,TRBV19,ASREGTSDQETQY
TRBJ1-6,TRBV5-4,ASSFTGVSPLH
TRBJ2-2,TRBV2,ASRIGTSRDTGELF
TRBJ1-2,TRBV28,ASTFRPTGNYGYT
TRBJ2-4,TRBV4-1,ASSFRTGGADIQY
TRBJ2-3,TRBV7-3,ASSLRGLSGRAVDTQY
TRBJ1-5,TRBV6-6,ASSHHGPGGQPQH
TRBJ1-1,TRBV7-2,ASSPGRNTEAF
TRBJ1-2,TRBV5-4,ASSYGTGGNYGYT
TRBJ1-4,TRBV6-5,ASRTDREKLF
TRBJ1-1,TRBV2,ASKRGGRDTEAF
TRBJ2-7,TRBV19,ASSILSPTSGRGEQY
TRBJ1-4,TRBV7-6,ASSSLSGLHEKLF
-,TRBV10-3,AIMGQGLYEQY
TRBJ1-5,TRBV18,ASSPRTGFDQPQH
TRBJ2-2,TRBV2,ASSSNTGELF
TRBJ2-1,TRBV11-3,ASSWDYYNEQF
TRBJ1-5,TRBV18,ASSLGRNQPQH
TRBJ2-5,TRBV28,ASSLGLGNQETQY
-,TRBV18,ASSTSVGTSYEQY
TRBJ2-7,TRBV18,ASSPGGGNYEQY
TRBJ2-2,TRBV14,ASSLIGQGNTGELF
TRBJ2-5,TRBV6-1,ASSESGGPVETQY
TRBJ1-4,TRBV28,ASSLRGTVNEKLF
TRBJ2-7,TRBV5-1,ASSVTGTGNSYEQY
TRBJ2-1,TRBV28,ASSSIGQGDEQF
TRBJ2-5,TRBV7-7,ASSLGGGETQY
TRBJ1-6,TRBV6-4,ASSESGIVDSPLH
TRBJ1-1,TRBV7-2,ASSWGGTEAF
TRBJ2-1,TRBV25-1,ASSVSTSGPYNEQF
TRBJ2-7,TRBV7-2,ASSVERSQY
TRBJ2-7,TRBV5-1,ASSGGDGTTSGGPSYEQY
TRBJ2-6,TRBV30,AWSVPSGGAGANVLT
TRBJ2-1,TRBV18,ASSPGTGVYNEQF